The subject of this entry is one TCR beta chain. Its specificity is unknown. Its ends do not fully match the called genes, so a read error is possible. The CDR3 loop spans 13 amino acids. Germline loops: CDR1 KGHSH, CDR2 LQKENI. The record originates from a study of CD8 T cells in ankylosing spondylitis. Findings and limits, study-wide: Characteristic, it appeared, of ankylosing spondylitis blood was a TCR beta motif of fewer than 10 highly homologous variants. A number of the motif variants had already been described in reactive arthritis synovial fluid and blood. Disease-associated clones were reportedly significantly overrepresented in matched ankylosing spondylitis synovial fluid.

TCRdb reprocessed the 5' RACE reads with MiXCR, giving one entry per CDR3 protein. The sample lists about 420,000 distinct CDR3 sequences, more than 20% seen once, with about a sixth in the top ten. The TCR originated in a male donor with ankylosing spondylitis. The chain links TRBV18 to TRBJ2-5; TRBD1 is a possible D gene (6 bases). The sequencing input was blood, either unsorted or a sorted T cell fraction (not recorded which). CDR3 in DNA: TGTGCCAGCTCCCCACAGGGCCCCGAGACCCAGTACTTC. Protein: CASSPQGPETQYF.